This passage covers 5 T cell receptor beta chains from one sample sequenced in a study of blood T cell repertoires in COVID-19. Assay: immunoSEQ multiplex PCR; the TCRdb copy retains only in-frame clones and omits some. The sample has about 28,000 clones, 65% to 90% seen once. Sequenced: peripheral blood. The receptor set was obtained from a human donor in a cohort sampled during active COVID-19.

This chain links TRBV6-8 with TRBJ2-5, with 8 bases aligning to TRBD2. Germline loops: CDR1 MNHGY, CDR2 SAAAGT. The trim removed 7 bases at V and 2 bases at J, leaving 3 bases unmatched. The CDR3 runs 13 residues. DNA of the CDR3: TGTGCCAGCAACGGGGGGGGGCAAGAGACCCAGTACTTC. Translated: CASNGGGQETQYF.

This chain uses TRBV28 with TRBJ2-1, with D possibly TRBD2 on 6 matching bases. V lost 7 bases and J lost 4, with 17 bases in between. The CDR3 contains 15 residues. Germline V gene data show CDR1 as MDHEN and CDR2 as SYDVKM. CDR3 region: CASKNPGGVYNEQFF. In DNA, the CDR3 is TGTGCCAGCAAGAACCCAGGCGGGGTTTACAATGAGCAGTTCTTC.

The gene calls are TRBV5-1 and TRBJ1-4; a weak D match, TRBD1 (6 bases). Germline CDR1 SGHRS, CDR2 YFSETQ. The length of the CDR3 is 14 residues. V was trimmed by 1 base and J by 6 bases, leaving 10 bases between them. The CDR3 coding sequence is TGCGCCAGCAGCTTGACAGGGCCGGATGAAAAACTGTTTTTT. It encodes CASSLTGPDEKLFF.

The V and J genes are TRBV10-3 and TRBJ1-3; D perhaps matches TRBD1 (6 bases). Germline V gives CDR1 ENHRY, CDR2 SYGVKD. V dropped 8 bases and J dropped 8 bases, with 16 bases sitting between them. This CDR3 is 13 amino acids long. CDR3: CAIRDIEGDTIYF. As DNA, the CDR3 is TGTGCCATCCGGGACATTGAGGGGGACACCATATATTTT.

This clone appeared a single time. The V call is TRBV9, the J call TRBJ2-7; tentative D call: TRBD1 (6 bases). The CDR3 consists of 15 residues. The germline V and J ends were trimmed by 0 bases and 0 bases, with 10 bases remaining between them. CDR1 is SGDLS and CDR2 is YYNGEE in the germline V gene. CDR3 amino acids: CASSVEGTSSYEQYF. The CDR3 DNA sequence: TGTGCCAGCAGCGTAGAGGGGACAAGCTCCTACGAGCAGTACTTC.